Following are 8 T cell receptor beta chains from one sample sequenced in a study of CD8 T cells in Susac syndrome. An input of about 0.45 to 1 ug of RNA was subjected to reverse transcription using random hexamers. MiXCR was run by TCRdb on the immunoSEQ multiplex PCR reads, yielding one entry per CDR3 protein. The sample lists 80,000 or so distinct CDR3 sequences; about 95% were seen once. Material for sequencing was CD8+ T cells from PBMCs. The receptors were gathered from a human donor with Susac syndrome.

The chain couples TRBV20-1 to TRBJ2-7; D remains unclear. The CDR3 covers 14 residues. Trimming stripped 4 bases from V and 1 base from J, with 14 bases between. From germline, CDR1 is DFQATT and CDR2 SNEGSKA (reference sequence). The CDR3 here is CSAKSEGGSYEQYF. The CDR3 bases are TGCAGTGCTAAATCGGAAGGCGGTTCCTACGAGCAGTACTTC.

This chain links TRBV20-1 with TRBJ2-7, with 11 positions matching TRBD2. Trimming removed 3 bases from V and 2 bases from J; junction bases left unmatched: 6. CDR3 size: 15 residues. Germline loops: CDR1 DFQATT, CDR2 SNEGSKA (reference sequence). In nucleotides, the CDR3 is TGCAGTGCTAGGTACGGGGGACTAGCGGCCTACGAGCAGTACTTC. Residues: CSARYGGLAAYEQYF.

The rearrangement uses TRBV14 and TRBJ2-7; D is unresolved. Germline CDR1 reads SGHDN; CDR2 reads FVKESK. This CDR3 contains 14 residues. Deletions cut 1 base from V and 2 bases from J, with 9 bases between. The CDR3 region is CASSQGGLAYEQYV. DNA for the CDR3: TGTGCCAGCAGCCAAGGAGGCCTAGCCTACGAGCAGTACGTC.

On this clonotype: The junction does not match germline at one end; this may be a read error. The chain couples TRBV29-1 to TRBJ2-1; 8 positions match TRBD1. This CDR3 region has 11 residues. Germline CDR1 SQVTM, CDR2 ANQGSEA. The CDR3 nucleotides read TGCAGCGCTGAAGGGAGAACAGGGGGTCGCTTC. It translates to CSAEGRTGGRF.

The chain links TRBV5-6 to TRBJ1-2; 7 bases line up with TRBD1. J gave up 4 bases and V 4 bases, and 7 bases lay outside the gene matches. Germline-derived CDR1 and CDR2 are SGHDT and YYEEEE. This CDR3 is 14 amino acids long. CDR3 sequence reads: CASSGGTVSYGYTF. The CDR3 region has the DNA TGTGCCAGCAGCGGAGGGACAGTTTCCTATGGCTACACCTTC.

The CDR3 protein is CATSTWTGSSGANVLTF. The DNA of the CDR3 is TGTGCCACCAGCACCTGGACAGGTAGCTCTGGGGCCAACGTCCTGACTTTC. The chain joins TRBV15 to TRBJ2-6, with 7 bases fitting TRBD1. The CDR3 totals 17 residues. CDR1 is LNHNV and CDR2 is YYDKDF in the germline V gene (reference sequence). The J segment lost 0 bases and the V segment lost 4 bases, leaving 6 bases of the junction unmatched.

The gene calls are TRBV9 and TRBJ1-2; D is undetermined. CDR1 is SGDLS, CDR2 YYNGEE, per germline. Deletions cut 4 bases from V and 4 bases from J, with 8 bases between. The CDR3 covers 12 residues. The CDR3 loop is CASSNRIYGYTF. In DNA form, the CDR3 reads TGTGCCAGCAGCAATAGGATCTATGGCTACACCTTC.

The chain employs TRBV9 and TRBJ2-2; 10 bases match TRBD1. CDR1 is SGDLS, CDR2 YYNGEE, per germline. V gave up 3 bases and J gave up 1 base; unmatched junction bases: 12. This CDR3 is 19 amino acids long. CDR3 residues: CASSAGFIRDRGNTGELFF. The CDR3 DNA sequence: TGTGCCAGCAGCGCAGGATTTATTCGGGACAGGGGGAACACCGGGGAGCTGTTTTTT.